The clone carrying this T cell receptor beta chain turned up a few times. The antigen remains unidentified. The data stem from a study of cytomegalovirus exposure and HLA in healthy donors. Notes on the study in general: In vitro testing confirmed a few CMV-associated chains as specific for CMV antigens.

The CDR3 spans 13 residues. Germline CDR1 is MNHEY and CDR2 is SMNVEV (reference sequence). V was cut by 6 bases and J by 7 bases, with 13 bases left in between. Here immunoSEQ multiplex PCR was the method, and the copy in TCRdb shows in-frame clones only, minus some. The data hold 200,000 to 250,000 clones, with over 80% observed a single time. Input material: PBMCs. The genes are TRBV27 and TRBJ2-4; D not certain. The clonotype was recovered from a woman aged 30 to 39 in good health and CMV-seropositive. The CDR3 sequence: CASSSLVANIQYF. CDR3 DNA: TGTGCCAGCAGCTCCCTAGTGGCGAACATTCAGTACTTC.